One and the same sample provided the 13 T cell receptor beta chains below, sequenced in a study of T cell clonality in common variable immunodeficiency. The assay was immunoSEQ multiplex PCR, and TCRdb's table has in-frame clones only and misses some. Captured here are some 52,000 clones, none seen once; the top ten comprise approximately 3.6%. The material sequenced was peripheral blood mononuclear cells. All receptors derive from a person aged 18 to 75 in good health.

This clone has just a few counts. CDR3 DNA, as far as it was read: TGTGCCAGCAGCTTGTCCCAGGGTGTGGAG. Residues: CASSLSQGVE. The entire CDR3 is CASSLSQGVELFF. The chain employs TRBV7-9 and TRBJ2-2; D is perhaps TRBD1 (5 bases). The read finishes 3 residues shy of the CDR3 end, and the germline J gene is used to complete it. The germline gives CDR1 SEHNR, CDR2 FQNEAQ (reference sequence). This CDR3 comprises 13 residues. Trimming left V 3 bases short and J 10 bases short, with 12 bases between.

This clone was detected a few times. The read stops 3 residues short of the end of the CDR3; the missing end is completed from the germline J gene. The chain couples TRBV7-9 to TRBJ1-2; D gene uncertain. Germline CDR1 and CDR2: SEHNR and FQNEAQ (reference sequence). The germline V and J ends were trimmed by 2 bases and 5 bases, with 6 bases remaining between them. The CDR3 totals 12 residues. This chain's CDR3 is CASSLTGYGYTF. The part of the CDR3 DNA that was read is TGTGCCAGCAGCTTAACGGGGTATGGC.

This clone was recorded at least ten times. The CDR3 is CSEGALPDTLGETQYF. The sequenced CDR3 bases are TGCAGTGAAGGGGCGCTCCCCGACACGTTGGGAGAGACC. The chain employs TRBV20-1 and TRBJ2-5; possibly TRBD1 for D (5 bases). The CDR3 is cut off 3 residues early in the read; its end comes from the germline J gene. CDR1 is DFQATT and CDR2 is SNEGSKA in the germline V gene (reference sequence). The length of the CDR3 is 16 residues. V lost 7 bases to trimming and J lost 4 bases, with 25 bases between them.

On this clone itself: The sequenced fragment ends 3 residues before the CDR3 boundary, so the rest is inferred from the germline J gene. The rearrangement links TRBV18 to TRBJ2-3; D not resolved. The CDR3 spans 14 residues. Germline-derived CDR1 and CDR2 are KGHSH and LQKENI. CDR3 sequence: CASSPTERAQPQYF. CDR3 bases read: TGTGCCAGCTCACCAACGGAAAGGGCTCAGCCG.

This clone was seen repeatedly, ten times or more. The DNA read from the CDR3 is TGTGCCAGCTCACCCGTCGCCCAGGGAACCTACGAG. It specifies CASSPVAQGTYE. The full CDR3 protein reads CASSPVAQGTYEQYF. This sequence joins TRBV18 and TRBJ2-7; maybe TRBD1 (5 bases). The read finishes 3 residues shy of the CDR3 end, and the germline J gene is used to complete it. V was shortened by 3 bases and J by 2 bases, with 14 bases between the two germline ends. The CDR3 is 15 amino acids. In germline, CDR1 is KGHSH, CDR2 LQKENI.

In this sample, this clone turned up many times. The CDR3 extends 3 residues past the end of the read, so its final part is completed from the germline J gene. V is TRBV2 and J is TRBJ2-5; TRBD2 matches at 15 bases. From germline, CDR1 is SNHLY and CDR2 FYNNEI. The CDR3 has 17 amino acids. Trimming at V came to 2 bases and at J to 5 bases, leaving 6 bases not matched to a gene. CDR3: CASSEMGLAGGWETQYF. The part of the CDR3 DNA that was read is TGTGCCAGCAGTGAAATGGGACTAGCGGGAGGTTGGGAGACC.

This clone was recorded a few times. The read falls 3 residues short of the CDR3 end, and the missing part is taken from the germline J gene. This sequence joins TRBV2 and TRBJ1-1, with TRBD1 matching over 11 bases. The germline CDR1 and CDR2 sequences are SNHLY and FYNNEI. This CDR3 contains 13 residues. J lost 7 bases, V lost 8 bases, and 6 bases had no gene match. The part of the CDR3 DNA that was read is TGTGCCAGCGGACAGGGGGCTGGGGGTGAA. This codes for CASGQGAGGE. The CDR3, in full, reads CASGQGAGGEAFF. Full variable domain (missing parts from reference TRBV2 and TRBJ1-1): EPEVTQTPSHQVTQMGQEVILRCVPISNHLYFYWYRQILGQKVEFLVSFYNNEISEKSEIFDDQFSVERPDGSNFTLKIRSTKLEDSAMYFCASGQGAGGEAFFGQGTRLTVV.

This clone has a count of ten or more. The sequenced fragment ends 3 residues before the CDR3 boundary, so the rest is inferred from the germline J gene. This rearrangement joins TRBV28 to TRBJ1-5, with a possible D match to TRBD1 (6 bases). The CDR3 is 16 amino acids. The V end was cut by 2 bases, the J end by 1 base, with 12 bases between. Germline assignment: CDR1 MDHEN and CDR2 SYDVKM. CDR3 amino acids: CASSLRGGVSNQPQHF. Incomplete CDR3 DNA: TGTGCCAGCAGTTTAAGAGGGGGAGTAAGCAATCAGCCC.

This clone has ten or more counts. Read coverage stops 3 residues before the CDR3 terminus; the germline J gene supplies the remainder. The chain employs TRBV10-3 and TRBJ2-3; the match to TRBD2 covers 10 bases. This CDR3 comprises 16 residues. Germline V gene sequence: CDR1 ENHRY, CDR2 SYGVKD. CDR3 protein: CAISDVGTSARETQYF. The covered CDR3 bases are TGTGCCATCAGTGACGTCGGGACTAGCGCACGGGAGACG.

This clone has a count of ten or more. The read stops 3 residues short of the end of the CDR3; the missing end is completed from the germline J gene. The chain recombines TRBV5-1 with TRBJ2-3, with TRBD1 as a possible D gene (5 bases). Germline CDR1 is SGHRS and CDR2 is YFSETQ. V was cut by 4 bases and J by 7 bases, with 10 bases left in between. This CDR3 comprises 12 residues. The CDR3 reads CASSPKGYTQYF. The part of the CDR3 DNA that was read is TGCGCCAGCAGCCCAAAGGGGTATACG.

This clone was counted ten times or more. The junction and the germline gene differ at one end; a read error may be behind it. Read coverage stops 3 residues before the CDR3 terminus; the germline J gene supplies the remainder. This chain links TRBV4-2 with TRBJ2-2; D remains unclear. The CDR3 is 13 residues long. Per germline, CDR1 LGHNA and CDR2 YNFKEQ. This CDR3 is CASSPSEGGELFF. The covered CDR3 bases are TGCGCCAGCAGCCCCTCTGAAGGCGGGGAG.

This clone has a count of ten or more. The read comes to an end 3 residues before the CDR3 does, leaving the germline J gene to fill in the end. The chain combines TRBV29-1 with TRBJ2-5; tentatively, D is TRBD1 (6 bases). Germline loops: CDR1 SQVTM, CDR2 ANQGSEA. The CDR3 is 12 amino acids. V was trimmed by 8 bases and J by 7 bases, leaving 17 bases between them. CDR3 protein: CSLGGQSGTQYF. CDR3 DNA, as far as it was read: TGCAGCCTTGGGGGCCAATCGGGGACC.

At least ten counts were recorded for this clone. The read finishes 3 residues shy of the CDR3 end, and the germline J gene is used to complete it. The gene calls are TRBV29-1 and TRBJ2-3; D unclear. Germline-derived CDR1 and CDR2 are SQVTM and ANQGSEA. The CDR3 is 12 residues long. The part of the CDR3 DNA that was read is TGCAGCGTTGAGGGCAGCCAAGAGACG. Translation gives CSVEGSQET. The CDR3, in full, reads CSVEGSQETQYF.